The T cell receptor (beta chain) described here comes from a study of blood T cell repertoires in COVID-19 (dated by TCRdb to between 2020 and 2021). In the study overall: The collaborator samples originated in the United States, Italy and Spain and spanned the acute and convalescent phases of COVID-19. HLA class I and class II types, where available, came from metadata supplied by the sample provider rather than from assay-based typing. The repertoires were made available in a free public database intended to serve as a resource for research on the immune response to SARS-CoV-2. The samples were drawn from the first 160 participants of the ongoing ImmuneRACE study and from 1,254 subjects provided by 6 global collaborators. Sample metadata almost always included a de-identified subject ID, COVID-19 status, age in years and sex. The prospective study material was composed of cDNA or gDNA derived from T cells, B-cell-depleted T cells, or PBMCs. Subjects who had been exposed to COVID-19, were actively infected with it, or had recovered from it provided the deeply sampled blood TCRbeta repertoires that made up the dataset.

Study-wide conclusions, independent of this receptor: How much clinical and demographic metadata was included differed by source and by participant, and the metadata was provided uncurated.

The immunoSEQ Assay, a bias-controlled multiplex PCR, was used to amplify TCRbeta CDR3 regions from genomic DNA. The paper's data handling went like this. The number of nucleated cells in each sample was estimated by amplification of reference gene primers within the assay. To quantify the absolute abundance of each unique TCRbeta CDR3 rearrangement, sequence reads were collapsed and filtered. For each sample, productive Simpson clonality was calculated as the square root of Simpson's diversity index across productive rearrangements. As stored in TCRdb, this immuneACCESS dataset retains in-frame rearrangements with V and J assigned. A fraction of the clones does not appear; measured against another copy, unresolved V genes explain less than half of the discrepancy, and the remainder lacks a known reason. V and J calls and clone size are given by that table; D and trimming were obtained from the DNA. The sample yields under 350,000 clones; roughly 86% were counted once. The ten largest clones represent approximately 1.8% of the sample.

Enrolling through a virtual design, the prospective study's participants ranged in age from about 18 to 89 years and lived across 20 to 30 United States geographic areas. In the prospective study, participants were assigned to cohorts based on the clinical history participants reported in a screening survey and a study questionnaire. Recovered participants in ImmuneRACE Cohort 3 were defined by two consecutive negative NP/OP PCR tests, clearance by a healthcare professional, or resolution of symptoms. In the prospective study, whole blood, serum and a nasopharyngeal or oropharyngeal swab were collected from each participant by mobile phlebotomists. Participants in the prospective study had the option to provide additional blood draws and questionnaires over an approximately 2-month period. Before DNA extraction, blood samples from the prospective study were shipped at room temperature or frozen.

The germline V gene supplies CDR1 MDHEN and CDR2 SYDVKM. Measured from the cysteine to the phenylalanine, the CDR3 is 12 residues long. The entry retains the CDR3 DNA only, 36 bases that are in frame from base 1. V is cut by 10 bases and J by 1 base, and the space between the germline ends is 10 bases. With regard to this clone: What antigen it recognizes has not been identified. No much larger clone exists at a distance of one base, and base qualities are not known.

The sequence derives from a woman aged 60-70 years who had recovered from COVID-19. The chain joins TRBV28 to TRBJ1-2, with the D segment identity uncertain. Material: PBMCs or T cells enriched from blood (not recorded which). The CDR3 protein: CATEGVNYGYTF. In nucleotide form, the sequence is TGTGCCACCGAGGGAGTTAACTATGGCTACACCTTC.